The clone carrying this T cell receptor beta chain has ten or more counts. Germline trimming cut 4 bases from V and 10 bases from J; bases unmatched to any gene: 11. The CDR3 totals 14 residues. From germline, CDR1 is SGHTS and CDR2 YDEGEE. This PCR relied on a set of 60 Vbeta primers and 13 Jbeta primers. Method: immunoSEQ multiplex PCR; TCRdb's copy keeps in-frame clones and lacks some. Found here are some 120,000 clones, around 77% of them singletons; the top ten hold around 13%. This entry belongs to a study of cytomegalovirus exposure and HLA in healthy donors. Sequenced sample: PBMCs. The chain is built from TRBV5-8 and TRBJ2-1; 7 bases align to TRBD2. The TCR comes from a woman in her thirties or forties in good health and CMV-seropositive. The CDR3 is CASSPRTRGYEQFF. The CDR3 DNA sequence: TGTGCCAGCAGCCCCCGGACTAGAGGATACGAGCAGTTCTTC.